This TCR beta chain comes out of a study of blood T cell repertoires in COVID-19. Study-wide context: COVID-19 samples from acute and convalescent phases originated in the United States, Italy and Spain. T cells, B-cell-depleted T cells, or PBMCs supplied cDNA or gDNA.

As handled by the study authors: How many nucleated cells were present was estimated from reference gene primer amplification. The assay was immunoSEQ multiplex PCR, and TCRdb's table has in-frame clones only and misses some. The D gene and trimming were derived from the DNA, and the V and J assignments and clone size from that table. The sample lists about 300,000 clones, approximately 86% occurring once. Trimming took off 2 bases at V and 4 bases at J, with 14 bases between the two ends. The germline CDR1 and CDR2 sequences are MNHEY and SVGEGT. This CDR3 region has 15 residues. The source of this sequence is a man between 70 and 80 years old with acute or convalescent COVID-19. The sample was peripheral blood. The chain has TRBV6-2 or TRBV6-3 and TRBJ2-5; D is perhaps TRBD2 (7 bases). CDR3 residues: CASSYRGGPGETQYF. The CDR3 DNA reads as TGTGCCAGCAGTTACAGGGGGGGGCCGGGAGAGACCCAGTACTTC.